This entry describes one T cell receptor beta chain. Authors' data handling: The assay estimated nucleated cells by amplifying reference gene primers. The table came from immunoSEQ multiplex PCR; TCRdb's copy has only in-frame clones and leaves some out. From that table come the V and J calls and clone size; the DNA was used to work out D and trimming. The sample has almost 250,000 clones, approximately 89% seen once. This sample stems from a study of blood T cell repertoires in COVID-19. Study details: Whether acute or convalescent, the COVID-19 samples came from the United States, Italy and Spain. Sources were T cells, B-cell-depleted T cells, or PBMCs; the material itself was cDNA or gDNA.

Sequencing used peripheral blood. The sequence came from a woman in her sixties who had recovered from COVID-19.

The CDR3 DNA is TGTGCCAGCAGATTCGTCGTGGGGGGTGTAGCTTTCTTT. Encoded protein: CASRFVVGGVAFF. The chain joins TRBV28 to TRBJ1-1; TRBD1 is a possible D gene (5 bases). From germline, CDR1 is MDHEN and CDR2 SYDVKM. The CDR3 spans 13 residues. V dropped 6 bases and J dropped 10 bases, with 18 bases sitting between them. Filled out from reference TRBV28 and TRBJ1-1, the complete variable domain reads DVKVTQSSRYLVKRTGEKVFLECVQDMDHENMFWYRQDPGLGLRLIYFSYDVKMKEKGDIPEGYSVSREKKERFSLILESASTNQTSMYLCASRFVVGGVAFFGQGTRLTVV.